This TCR beta chain came from a study of PD-1 blockade in classical Hodgkin lymphoma. Points from the study as a whole: By C4D1 there was a significant rise in CD4+ TCR diversity but not in CD8+ TCR diversity.

CDR3 length: 15 amino acids. V was pared by 1 base and J by 3 bases, with 13 bases between. Per germline, CDR1 LGHNA and CDR2 YSLEER. Clones were read by immunoSEQ multiplex PCR, and TCRdb kept only the in-frame ones, dropping some. This table holds 20,000 to 25,000 clones, around 74% found once. This clone was recorded a few times. Antigen: not known. Time point here: cycle 4 day 1 (C4D1), after about 6 weeks of nivolumab. All the patients suffered relapse after autologous stem cell transplantation, and brentuximab vedotin exposure differed. From thawed PBMCs, CD4+ T cells were purified using magnetic negative selection.

The chain recombines TRBV4-3 with TRBJ2-7; D may be TRBD1 (5 bases). Source: CD4+ T cells from blood, taken before the fourth cycle of nivolumab. The clonotype originates from a human donor with classical Hodgkin lymphoma. The CDR3, as DNA: TGCGCCAGCAGCCAAGTCGTTCAGGGTCTCTACGAGCAGTACTTC. Translating gives CASSQVVQGLYEQYF.